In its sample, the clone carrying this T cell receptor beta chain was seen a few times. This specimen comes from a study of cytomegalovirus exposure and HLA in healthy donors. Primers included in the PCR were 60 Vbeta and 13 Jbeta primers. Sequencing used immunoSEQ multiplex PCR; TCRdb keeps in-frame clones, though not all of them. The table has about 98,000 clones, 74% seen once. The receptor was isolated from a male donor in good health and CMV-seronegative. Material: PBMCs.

The CDR3 region is CASSEAATGALNEKLFF. The CDR3 DNA sequence: TGCGCCAGCAGTGAGGCAGCCACAGGGGCGCTTAATGAAAAACTGTTTTTT. The J gene is TRBJ1-4, the V gene TRBV10-1, with TRBD1 matching over 7 bases. Looked up from germline, CDR1 is WNHNN and CDR2 is SYGVQD (reference sequence). V was pared by 2 bases and J by 4 bases, with 10 bases of the junction left unmatched. The CDR3 sequence is 17 residues long.